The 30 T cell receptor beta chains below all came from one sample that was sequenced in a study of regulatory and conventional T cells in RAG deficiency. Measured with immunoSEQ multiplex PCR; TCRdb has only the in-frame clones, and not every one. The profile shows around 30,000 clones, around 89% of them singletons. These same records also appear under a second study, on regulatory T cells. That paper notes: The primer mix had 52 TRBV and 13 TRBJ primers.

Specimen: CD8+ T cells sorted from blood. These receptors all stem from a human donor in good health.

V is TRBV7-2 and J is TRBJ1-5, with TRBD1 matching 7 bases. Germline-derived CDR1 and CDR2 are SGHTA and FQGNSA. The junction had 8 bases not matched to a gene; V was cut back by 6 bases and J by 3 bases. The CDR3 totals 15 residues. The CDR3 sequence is CASSTLGGINQPQHF. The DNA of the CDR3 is TGTGCCAGCAGTACCTTAGGGGGCATCAATCAGCCCCAGCATTTT.

The CDR3 nucleotides read TGCGCCAGCAGCCATCAGGATGAGGGAGGCCCGATCTCCTACAATGAGCAGTTCTTC. Its translation is CASSHQDEGGPISYNEQFF. This rearrangement joins TRBV4-1 to TRBJ2-1, with D possibly being TRBD2 (6 bases). CDR1 and CDR2 from the germline V gene are MGHRA and YSYEKL. Between the trimmed V and J ends, which lost 3 bases and 0 bases, there was a span of 21 bases. The CDR3 consists of 19 residues.

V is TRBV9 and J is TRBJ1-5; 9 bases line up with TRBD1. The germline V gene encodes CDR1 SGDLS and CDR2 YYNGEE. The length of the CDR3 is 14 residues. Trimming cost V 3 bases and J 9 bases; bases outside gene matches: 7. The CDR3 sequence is CASSGGTGNGPQHF. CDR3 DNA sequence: TGTGCCAGCAGCGGGGGGACAGGGAATGGGCCCCAGCATTTT.

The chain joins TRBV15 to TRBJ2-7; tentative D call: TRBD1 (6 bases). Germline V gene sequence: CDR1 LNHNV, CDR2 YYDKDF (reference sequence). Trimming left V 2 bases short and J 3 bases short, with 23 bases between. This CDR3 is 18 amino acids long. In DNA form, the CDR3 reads TGTGCCACCAGCAGACCCTTCGCTGACACAGGGTATGACTACGAGCAGTACTTC. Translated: CATSRPFADTGYDYEQYF.

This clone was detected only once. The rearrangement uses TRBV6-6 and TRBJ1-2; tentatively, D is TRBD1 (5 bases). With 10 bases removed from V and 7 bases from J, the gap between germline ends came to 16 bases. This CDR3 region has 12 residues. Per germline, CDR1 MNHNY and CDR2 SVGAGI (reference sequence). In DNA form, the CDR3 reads TGTGCCACCTCCCAGGGTTACGGTGGCTACACCTTC. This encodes CATSQGYGGYTF.

The CDR3 loop reads CASRPSQGPNEKLFF. The CDR3 coding sequence is TGTGCCAGCAGGCCTTCCCAGGGTCCCAATGAAAAACTGTTTTTT. The V call is TRBV5-6, the J call TRBJ1-4, with D tentatively TRBD1 (5 bases). The germline gives CDR1 SGHDT, CDR2 YYEEEE. Deletions cut 5 bases from V and 5 bases from J, with 16 bases between. The CDR3 totals 15 residues.

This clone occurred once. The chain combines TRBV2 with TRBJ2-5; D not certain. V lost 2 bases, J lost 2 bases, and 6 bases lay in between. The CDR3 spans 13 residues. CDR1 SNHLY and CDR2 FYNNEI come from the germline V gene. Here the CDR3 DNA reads TGTGCCAGCAGTGAATCGTCTCAAGAGACCCAGTACTTC. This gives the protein CASSESSQETQYF.

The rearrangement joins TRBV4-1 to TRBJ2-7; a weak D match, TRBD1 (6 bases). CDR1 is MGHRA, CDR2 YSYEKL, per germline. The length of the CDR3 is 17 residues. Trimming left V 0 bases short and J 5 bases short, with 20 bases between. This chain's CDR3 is CASSQETRGNLIHEQYF. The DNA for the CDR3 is TGCGCCAGCAGCCAAGAAACGAGGGGGAATCTCATACACGAGCAGTACTTC.

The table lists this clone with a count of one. The CDR3 DNA follows: TGTGCCAGCAGCGTAGCTACCCGCACAGATACGCAGTATTTT. As protein: CASSVATRTDTQYF. The chain recombines TRBV9 with TRBJ2-3; D is uncertain. The V end was cut by 0 bases, the J end by 1 base, with 6 bases between. Germline lookup yields CDR1 SGDLS and CDR2 YYNGEE. There are 14 residues in the CDR3.

For the CDR3, the DNA is TGTGCCAGTAGGGACTCGGGCGAGCAGTACTTC. Residues: CASRDSGEQYF. V usage is TRBV19 and J usage is TRBJ2-7, with D possibly being TRBD2 (5 bases). This CDR3 spans 11 amino acids. The V and J ends lost 6 bases and 6 bases respectively, with 9 bases between them. Germline V gives CDR1 LNHDA, CDR2 SQIVND (reference sequence).

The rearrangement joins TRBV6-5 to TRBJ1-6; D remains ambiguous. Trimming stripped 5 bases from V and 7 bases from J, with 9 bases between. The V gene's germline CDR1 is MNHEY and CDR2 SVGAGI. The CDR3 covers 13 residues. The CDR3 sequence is CASSEGPNSPLHF. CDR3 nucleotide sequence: TGTGCCAGCAGTGAGGGCCCCAATTCACCCCTCCACTTT.

CDR3 nucleotide sequence: TGTGCCAGCAGTGATAGGACATATAGTAACTATGGCTACACCTTC. Translated: CASSDRTYSNYGYTF. J is TRBJ1-2 and V is TRBV6-7, with D possibly being TRBD1 (5 bases). TRBV6-7 is marked as an open reading frame, function uncertain. V lost 5 bases, J lost 1 base, and 14 bases lay in between. There are 15 residues in the CDR3.

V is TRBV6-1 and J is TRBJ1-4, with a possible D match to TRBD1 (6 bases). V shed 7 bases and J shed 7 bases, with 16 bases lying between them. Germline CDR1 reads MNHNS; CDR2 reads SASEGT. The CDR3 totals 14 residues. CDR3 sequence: CASTTIRGAEKLFF. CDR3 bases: TGTGCCAGCACTACGATTAGGGGGGCTGAAAAACTGTTTTTT.

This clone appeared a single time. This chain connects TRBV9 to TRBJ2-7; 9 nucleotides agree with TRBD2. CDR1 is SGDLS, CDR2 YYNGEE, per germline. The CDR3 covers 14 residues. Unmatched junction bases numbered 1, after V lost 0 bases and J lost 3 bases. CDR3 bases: TGTGCCAGCAGCGTAGGCGGGGGGGACTACGAGCAGTACTTC. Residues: CASSVGGGDYEQYF.

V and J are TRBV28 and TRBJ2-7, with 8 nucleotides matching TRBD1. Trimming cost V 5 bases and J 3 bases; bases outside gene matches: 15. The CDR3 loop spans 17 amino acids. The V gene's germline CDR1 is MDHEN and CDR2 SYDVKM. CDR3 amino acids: CASSRSGGGRFYYEQYF. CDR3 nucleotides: TGTGCCAGCAGTCGATCAGGGGGCGGGCGATTTTACTACGAGCAGTACTTC.

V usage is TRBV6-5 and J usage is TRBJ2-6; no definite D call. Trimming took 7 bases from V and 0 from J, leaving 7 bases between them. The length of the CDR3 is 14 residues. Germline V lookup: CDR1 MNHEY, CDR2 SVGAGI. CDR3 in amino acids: CASKEISGANVLTF. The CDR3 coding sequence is TGTGCCAGCAAGGAAATCTCTGGGGCCAACGTCCTGACTTTC.

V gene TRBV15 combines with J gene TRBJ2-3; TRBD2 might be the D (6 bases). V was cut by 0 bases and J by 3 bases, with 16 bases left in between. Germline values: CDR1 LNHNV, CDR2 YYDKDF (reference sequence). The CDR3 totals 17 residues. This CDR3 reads CATSRDLAGRRTDTQYF. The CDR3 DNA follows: TGTGCCACCAGCAGAGATTTGGCGGGGAGGAGGACAGATACGCAGTATTTT.

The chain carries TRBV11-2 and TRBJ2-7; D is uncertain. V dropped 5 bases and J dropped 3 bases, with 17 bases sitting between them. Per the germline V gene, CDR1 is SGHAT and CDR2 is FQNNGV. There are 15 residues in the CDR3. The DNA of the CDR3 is TGTGCCAGCAGCCCGACGGTCAACCCCCACTACGAGCAGTACTTC. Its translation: CASSPTVNPHYEQYF.

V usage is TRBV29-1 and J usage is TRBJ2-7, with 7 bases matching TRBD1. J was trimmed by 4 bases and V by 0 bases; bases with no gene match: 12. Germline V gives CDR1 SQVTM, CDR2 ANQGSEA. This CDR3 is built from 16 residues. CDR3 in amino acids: CSVEDPVGQGDYEQYF. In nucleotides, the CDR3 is TGCAGCGTTGAAGATCCGGTAGGGCAGGGGGATTACGAGCAGTACTTC.

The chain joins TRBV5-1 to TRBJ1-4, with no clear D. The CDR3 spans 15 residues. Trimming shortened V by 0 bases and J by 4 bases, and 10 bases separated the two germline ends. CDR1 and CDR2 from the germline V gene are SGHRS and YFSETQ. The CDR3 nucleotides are TGCGCCAGCAGCTTGGAGGGCAGGAATAATGAAAAACTGTTTTTT. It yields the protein CASSLEGRNNEKLFF.

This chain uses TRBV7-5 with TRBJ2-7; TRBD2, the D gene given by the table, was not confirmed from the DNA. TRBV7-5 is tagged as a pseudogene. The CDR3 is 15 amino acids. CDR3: CARSFSGGRTYEQYF. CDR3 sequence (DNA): TGTGCCAGAAGCTTTAGCGGGGGGAGAACCTACGAGCAGTACTTC.

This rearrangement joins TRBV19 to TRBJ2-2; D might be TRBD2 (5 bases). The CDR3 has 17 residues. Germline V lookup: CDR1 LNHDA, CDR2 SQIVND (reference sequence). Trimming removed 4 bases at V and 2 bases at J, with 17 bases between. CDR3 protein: CASSTLDTGINTGELFF. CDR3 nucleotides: TGTGCCAGTAGTACCCTCGACACCGGGATAAACACCGGGGAGCTGTTTTTT.

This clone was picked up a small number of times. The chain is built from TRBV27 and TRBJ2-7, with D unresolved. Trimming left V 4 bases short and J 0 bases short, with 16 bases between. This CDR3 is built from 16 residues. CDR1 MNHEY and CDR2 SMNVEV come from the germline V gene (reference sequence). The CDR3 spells CASSSSTDVSSYEQYF. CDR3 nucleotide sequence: TGTGCCAGCAGTTCGTCCACAGATGTGAGCTCCTACGAGCAGTACTTC.

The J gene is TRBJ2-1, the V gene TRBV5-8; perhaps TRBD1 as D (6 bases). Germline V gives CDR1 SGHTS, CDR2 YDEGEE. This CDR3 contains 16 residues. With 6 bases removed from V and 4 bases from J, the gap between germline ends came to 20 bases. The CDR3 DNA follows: TGTGCCAGCAACCTCGGGCAGGGGTTACGGTACAATGAGCAGTTCTTC. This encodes CASNLGQGLRYNEQFF.

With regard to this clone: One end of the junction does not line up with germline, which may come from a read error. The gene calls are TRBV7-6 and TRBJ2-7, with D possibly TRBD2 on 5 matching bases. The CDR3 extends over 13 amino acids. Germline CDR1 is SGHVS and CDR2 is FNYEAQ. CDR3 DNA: TGTGCTAGCAGCTTAGCGCTGGAGTACGAGCAGTACTTC. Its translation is CASSLALEYEQYF.

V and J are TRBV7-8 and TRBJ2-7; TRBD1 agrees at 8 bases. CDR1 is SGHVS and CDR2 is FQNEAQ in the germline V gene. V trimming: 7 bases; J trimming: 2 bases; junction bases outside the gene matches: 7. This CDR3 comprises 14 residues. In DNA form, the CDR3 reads TGTGCCAGCACCGGGACAGGCTTTCCCTACGAGCAGTACTTC. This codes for CASTGTGFPYEQYF.

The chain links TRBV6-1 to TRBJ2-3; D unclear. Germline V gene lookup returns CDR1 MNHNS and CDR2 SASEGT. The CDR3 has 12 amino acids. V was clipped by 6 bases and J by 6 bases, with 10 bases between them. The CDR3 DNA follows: TGTGCCAGCAGGGGCGGATCGGATACGCAGTATTTT. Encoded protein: CASRGGSDTQYF.

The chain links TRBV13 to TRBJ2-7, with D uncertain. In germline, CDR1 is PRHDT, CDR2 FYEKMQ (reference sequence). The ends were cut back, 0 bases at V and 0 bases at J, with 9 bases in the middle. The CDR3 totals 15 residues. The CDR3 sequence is CASSLGVASSYEQYF. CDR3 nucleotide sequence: TGTGCCAGCAGCTTAGGGGTGGCTTCCTCCTACGAGCAGTACTTC.

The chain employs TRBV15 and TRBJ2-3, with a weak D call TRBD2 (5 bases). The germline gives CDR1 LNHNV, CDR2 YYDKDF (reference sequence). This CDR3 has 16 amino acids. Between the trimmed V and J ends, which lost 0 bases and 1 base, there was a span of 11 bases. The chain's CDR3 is CATSRDLERGTDTQYF. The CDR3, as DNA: TGTGCCACCAGCAGAGATCTAGAGAGGGGCACAGATACGCAGTATTTT.

The chain's CDR3 is CASSLMNTEAFF. The DNA for the CDR3 is TGTGCCAGCAGCCTCATGAACACTGAAGCTTTCTTT. The gene calls are TRBV7-9 and TRBJ1-1; D gene unclear. The CDR3 spans 12 residues. Germline V gene sequence: CDR1 SEHNR, CDR2 FQNEAQ (reference sequence). The ends were cut back, 5 bases at V and 0 bases at J, with 4 bases in the middle. Full variable domain (outside the CDR3, taken from reference TRBV7-9 and TRBJ1-1): DTGVSQNPRHKITKRGQNVTFRCDPISEHNRLYWYRQTLGQGPEFLTYFQNEAQLEKSRLLSDRFSAERPKGSFSTLEIQRTEQGDSAMYLCASSLMNTEAFFGQGTRLTVV.